This T cell receptor beta chain originates from a study of blood T cell repertoires in COVID-19. Trimming shortened V by 4 bases and J by 0 bases, and 10 bases separated the two germline ends. Per the germline V gene, CDR1 is SQVTM and CDR2 is ANQGSEA. This CDR3 is built from 15 residues. In terms of age and location, participants ranged from roughly 18 to 90 years and lived in fewer than 30 US areas. Profiling relied on immunoSEQ multiplex PCR, and the TCRdb table lists in-frame clones only, not all of them. The profile shows approximately 450,000 clones, 70% to 90% of them singletons. This rearrangement joins TRBV29-1 to TRBJ2-6; TRBD2 is a possible D gene (5 bases). This clonotype was sampled from a woman under 30 with acute COVID-19. The sample consisted of PBMCs or T cells enriched from blood (not recorded which). The CDR3 bases are TGCAGCGTTGCCATAGGGAGCTCTGGGGCCAACGTCCTGACTTTC. Its translation is CSVAIGSSGANVLTF.